The clone carrying this T cell receptor (beta chain) was observed at least ten times. What it recognizes is unknown. All donors came from Russia, were Caucasian and healthy, and spanned ages roughly 6 to 95. Primed by a sample-barcoded 5' primer and a J-beta primer mix, a second PCR proceeded for about 6 to 12 cycles. Every sample gave at least 2.5 million paired-end reads containing CDR3. TCRdb reprocessed the 5' RACE reads with MiXCR, giving one entry per CDR3 protein. The sample shows approximately 900,000 distinct CDR3 sequences, 40% to 60% of them seen only once. The data originate from a study of blood T cells in healthy people across ages. Study-wide points: Age brought a roughly linear fall in TCR beta diversity measured per million T cells.

The CDR3 runs to 14 residues. Per the germline V gene, CDR1 is LGHNA and CDR2 is YNFKEQ. V gave up 5 bases and J gave up 6 bases, with 15 bases separating them. The sequencing sample was made of blood. The receptor's source is a man under 40 in good health. The chain employs TRBV4-2 and TRBJ2-3; tentatively, D is TRBD1 (6 bases). The CDR3 DNA reads as TGTGCCAGCAGCTTGACCACAGGGACGGATACGCAGTATTTT. Its translation is CASSLTTGTDTQYF.